These 3 T cell receptor beta chains originate from one sample sequenced in a study of blood T cells in healthy people across ages. Next came a second PCR, run for about 7 to 12 cycles, which used a sample-barcoded 5' primer along with a J-beta primer mix. TCRdb called the 5' RACE reads again in MiXCR, with one record for every CDR3 protein. The sample carries about a million distinct CDR3 sequences, around 48% recorded once. The sample consisted of blood. The receptors here all came from a man aged 25 to 40 in good health.

The CDR3 spells CSARDESGLGTQYF. CDR3 coding DNA: TGCAGTGCTAGAGATGAGAGCGGGCTGGGGACCCAGTACTTC. The chain couples TRBV20-1 to TRBJ2-5, with TRBD2 as a possible D gene (6 bases). Germline V gives CDR1 DFQATT, CDR2 SNEGSKA (reference sequence). CDR3 length: 14 residues. V shed 0 bases and J shed 7 bases, with 15 bases lying between them.

The CDR3 region has the DNA TGCGCCAGCAGCTTGGGGGCTAGACAGGGTCAGCGAGAGACCCAGTACTTC. It translates to CASSLGARQGQRETQYF. V gene TRBV5-1 combines with J gene TRBJ2-5; TRBD1 agrees at 7 bases. The germline gives CDR1 SGHRS, CDR2 YFSETQ. The CDR3 length is 17 residues. Trimming at V came to 0 bases and at J to 4 bases, leaving 12 bases not matched to a gene.

CDR3 sequence: CASSPLGGGFEQFF. As DNA, the CDR3 is TGTGCCAGCAGCCCCCTCGGGGGGGGTTTCGAGCAGTTCTTC. V and J are TRBV3-1 and TRBJ2-1; 8 positions match TRBD2. This CDR3 is built from 14 residues. V dropped 4 bases and J dropped 10; count of bases not matched to a gene: 9. In germline, CDR1 is LGHDT, CDR2 YNNKEL (reference sequence).